This T cell receptor (beta chain) was sequenced in a study of blood T cell repertoires in COVID-19. Study-level background: Whether acute or convalescent, the COVID-19 samples came from the United States, Italy and Spain. Sources were T cells, B-cell-depleted T cells, or PBMCs; the material itself was cDNA or gDNA.

Per the authors' pipeline: Estimation of nucleated cell counts was performed using reference gene primer amplification. Sequenced by immunoSEQ multiplex PCR; TCRdb stores in-frame clones only, minus some. V, J and clone size derive from that table, while D and trimming were established from the DNA sequence. The repertoire holds under 250,000 clones, with 82% as singletons. From germline, CDR1 is LNHNV and CDR2 YYDKDF (reference sequence). V was clipped by 3 bases and J by 9 bases; unmatched bases: 7. The CDR3 runs to 15 residues. This TCR derives from a woman of 80 years or more with acute or convalescent COVID-19. This chain connects TRBV15 to TRBJ1-6, with TRBD1 matching 8 bases. Material for sequencing was peripheral blood. As DNA, the CDR3 is TGTGCCACCAGCAGGAAGGACAGGGAAAGTTCACCCCTCCACTTT. It specifies CATSRKDRESSPLHF.